The rows below give T cell receptor beta chains drawn from one sample of a study of cytomegalovirus exposure and HLA in healthy donors. This table comes from immunoSEQ multiplex PCR, and its TCRdb copy is limited to in-frame clones, with some not included. The data show about 67,000 clones, over 75% seen once. Sequencing was carried out using PBMCs. These receptors were collected from a man in his forties or fifties in good health and CMV-seronegative. CDR3s include the opening cysteine and the closing phenylalanine or tryptophan. A D gene is named only where the DNA matches it firmly. Clone size is shown for a subset of rows, as once, few, many or a class of expanded clone.

V,D,size,J,CDR3,DNA
TRBV13,.,.,TRBJ2-2,CASSQPEGEGTGELFF,TGTGCCAGCAGCCAACCTGAGGGCGAGGGCACCGGGGAGCTGTTTTTT
TRBV9,.,once,TRBJ2-1,CASSGGGVSYNEQFF,TGTGCCAGCAGCGGGGGCGGGGTTTCCTACAATGAGCAGTTCTTC
TRBV7-2,.,.,TRBJ2-5,CASSLSDPVETQYF,TGTGCCAGCAGCTTATCTGATCCGGTAGAGACCCAGTACTTC
TRBV9,.,.,TRBJ1-2,CASSGSAGVYGYTF,TGTGCCAGCAGCGGGTCCGCCGGGGTCTATGGCTACACCTTC
TRBV29-1,TRBD2,.,TRBJ2-7,CRVVGGWGRRGGREQYF,TGCAGGGTTGTGGGGGGGTGGGGGAGACGGGGCGGCCGCGAGCAGTACTTC
TRBV18,.,.,TRBJ1-5,CASSTGPSNQPQHF,TGTGCCAGCTCGACAGGACCTAGCAATCAGCCCCAGCATTTT
TRBV6-4,TRBD1,medium-sized,TRBJ2-3,CASSGDRETDTQYF,TGTGCCAGCAGTGGGGACAGGGAAACAGATACGCAGTATTTT
TRBV7-9,.,few,TRBJ1-1,CASSLVGGSTEAFF,TGTGCCAGCAGCTTAGTGGGAGGGAGCACTGAAGCTTTCTTT
TRBV19,TRBD2,.,TRBJ2-1,CASSFPPQRGEHEQFF,TGTGCCAGTAGTTTCCCTCCCCAGCGGGGGGAGCATGAGCAGTTCTTC
TRBV28,TRBD1,.,TRBJ2-3,CATRDRGTDTQYF,TGTGCCACCCGGGACAGGGGGACAGATACGCAGTATTTT
TRBV9,TRBD1,.,TRBJ2-1,CASSVDRERSNEQFF,TGTGCCAGCAGCGTTGACAGGGAGAGGTCCAATGAGCAGTTCTTC
TRBV7-2,.,.,TRBJ2-5,CASSLASSQETQYF,TGTGCCAGCAGCTTAGCCTCTAGCCAAGAGACCCAGTACTTC
TRBV6-4,.,.,TRBJ2-3,CASSDTSGSVDTQYF,TGTGCCAGCAGTGACACTTCAGGTTCTGTGGATACGCAGTATTTT
TRBV5-1,TRBD1,.,TRBJ2-2,CASSLVRQGAVGELFF,TGCGCCAGCAGCTTGGTTCGACAGGGGGCGGTCGGGGAGCTGTTTTTT
TRBV11-2,TRBD2,.,TRBJ2-1,CASNLLAGGPGNEQFF,TGTGCCAGCAACCTACTAGCGGGAGGGCCCGGGAATGAGCAGTTCTTC
TRBV25-1,.,.,TRBJ2-7,CASSDPGTYEQYF,TGTGCCAGCAGTGACCCAGGGACCTACGAGCAGTACTTC
TRBV7-9,.,.,TRBJ2-5,CASSSNRKETQYF,TGTGCCAGCAGCTCAAACAGGAAAGAGACCCAGTACTTC
TRBV5-1,.,.,TRBJ2-1,CASSLVGPGNEQFF,TGCGCCAGCAGCTTGGTGGGCCCGGGGAATGAGCAGTTCTTC
TRBV5-6,TRBD1,.,TRBJ1-2,CASSTTGGGYGYTF,TGTGCCAGCAGCACAACAGGGGGCGGCTATGGCTACACCTTC